The following is a T cell receptor beta chain sequence with its context. This entry is derived from a study of blood T cell repertoires in COVID-19. V dropped 2 bases and J dropped 4; count of bases not matched to a gene: 5. This CDR3 has 16 amino acids. Germline CDR1 reads MNHEY; CDR2 reads SVGEGT. In the authors' workflow: Reference gene primer amplification yielded estimated nucleated cell counts. Sequencing was performed with immunoSEQ multiplex PCR; in TCRdb, only in-frame clones are kept and a portion is missing. For V, J and clone size, that table is used; D and trimming come from the DNA. The data contain tens of thousands of clones, 88% of them singletons.

This chain connects TRBV6-2 or TRBV6-3 to TRBJ2-1, with 10 bases identical to TRBD2. Sequenced sample: peripheral blood. The receptor comes from a human donor in a cohort sampled during active COVID-19. The CDR3 here is CASSYGASGGYNEQFF. The CDR3 DNA is TGTGCCAGCAGTTACGGTGCTAGCGGGGGATACAATGAGCAGTTCTTC.